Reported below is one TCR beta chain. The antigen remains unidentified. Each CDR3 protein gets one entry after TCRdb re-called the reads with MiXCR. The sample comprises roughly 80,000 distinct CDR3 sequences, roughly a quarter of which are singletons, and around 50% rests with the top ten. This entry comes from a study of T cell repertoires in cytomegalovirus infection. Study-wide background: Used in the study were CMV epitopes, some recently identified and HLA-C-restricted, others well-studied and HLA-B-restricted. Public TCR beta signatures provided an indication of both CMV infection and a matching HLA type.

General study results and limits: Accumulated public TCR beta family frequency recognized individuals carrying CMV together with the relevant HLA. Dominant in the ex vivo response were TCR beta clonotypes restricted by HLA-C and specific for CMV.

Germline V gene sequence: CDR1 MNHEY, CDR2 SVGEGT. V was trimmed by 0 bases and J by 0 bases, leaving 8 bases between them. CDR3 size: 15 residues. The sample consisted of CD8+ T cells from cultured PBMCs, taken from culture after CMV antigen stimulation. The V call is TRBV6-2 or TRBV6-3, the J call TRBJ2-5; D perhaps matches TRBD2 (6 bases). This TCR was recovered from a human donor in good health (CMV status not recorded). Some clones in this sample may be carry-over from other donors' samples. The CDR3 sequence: CASSYSSSDQETQYF. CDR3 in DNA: TGTGCCAGCAGTTACTCCTCTAGCGACCAAGAGACCCAGTACTTC.